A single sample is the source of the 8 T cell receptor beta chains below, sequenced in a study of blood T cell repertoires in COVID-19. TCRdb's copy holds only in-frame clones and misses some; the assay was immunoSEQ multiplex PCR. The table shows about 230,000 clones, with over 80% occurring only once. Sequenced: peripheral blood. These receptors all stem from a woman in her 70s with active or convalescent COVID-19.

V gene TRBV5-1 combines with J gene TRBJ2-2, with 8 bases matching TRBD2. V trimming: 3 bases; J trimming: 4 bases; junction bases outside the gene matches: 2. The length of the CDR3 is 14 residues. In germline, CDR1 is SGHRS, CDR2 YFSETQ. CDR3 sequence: CASSSGGATGELFF. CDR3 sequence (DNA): TGCGCCAGCAGCTCGGGAGGGGCCACCGGGGAGCTGTTTTTT.

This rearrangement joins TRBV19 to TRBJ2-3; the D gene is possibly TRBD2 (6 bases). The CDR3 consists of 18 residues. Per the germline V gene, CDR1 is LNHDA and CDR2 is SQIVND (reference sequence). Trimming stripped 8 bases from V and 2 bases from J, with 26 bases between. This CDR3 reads CASPPLAGHTSPTDTQYF. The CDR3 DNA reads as TGTGCCAGTCCCCCACTGGCAGGGCATACTAGCCCCACAGATACGCAGTATTTT.

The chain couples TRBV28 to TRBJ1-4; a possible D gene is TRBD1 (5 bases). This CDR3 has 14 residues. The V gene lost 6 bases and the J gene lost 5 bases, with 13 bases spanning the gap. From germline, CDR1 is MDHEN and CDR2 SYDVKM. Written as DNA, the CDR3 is TGTGCCAGCAGCTCGGGGGGGGAGAATGAAAAACTGTTTTTT. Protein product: CASSSGGENEKLFF.

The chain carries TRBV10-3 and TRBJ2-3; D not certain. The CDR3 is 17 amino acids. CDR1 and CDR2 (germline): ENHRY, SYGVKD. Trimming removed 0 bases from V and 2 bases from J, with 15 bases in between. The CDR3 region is CAISESFDSYDTDTQYF. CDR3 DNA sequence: TGTGCCATCAGTGAGTCTTTTGATAGCTATGACACAGATACGCAGTATTTT.

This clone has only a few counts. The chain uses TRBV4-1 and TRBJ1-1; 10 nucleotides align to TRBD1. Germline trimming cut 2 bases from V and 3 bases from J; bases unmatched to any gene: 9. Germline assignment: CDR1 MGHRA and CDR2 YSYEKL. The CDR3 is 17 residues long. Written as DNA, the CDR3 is TGCGCCAGCAGCCAACAACCGACAGGGGGCGCCTACACTGAAGCTTTCTTT. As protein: CASSQQPTGGAYTEAFF.

CDR3 DNA sequence: TGTGCCAGCAGCTCCCCCGGGGTGCGGGAGACCCAGTACTTC. It yields the protein CASSSPGVRETQYF. The gene calls are TRBV7-2 and TRBJ2-5, with a possible D match to TRBD2 (5 bases). Trimming took off 4 bases at V and 5 bases at J, with 14 bases between the two ends. The germline V gene has CDR1 SGHTA and CDR2 FQGNSA. The CDR3 consists of 14 residues.

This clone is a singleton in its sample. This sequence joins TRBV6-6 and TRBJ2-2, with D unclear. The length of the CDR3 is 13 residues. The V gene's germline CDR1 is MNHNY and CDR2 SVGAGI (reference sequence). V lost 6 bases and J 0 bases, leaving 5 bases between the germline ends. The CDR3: CASSDTNTGELFF. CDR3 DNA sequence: TGTGCCAGCAGCGACACGAACACCGGGGAGCTGTTTTTT.

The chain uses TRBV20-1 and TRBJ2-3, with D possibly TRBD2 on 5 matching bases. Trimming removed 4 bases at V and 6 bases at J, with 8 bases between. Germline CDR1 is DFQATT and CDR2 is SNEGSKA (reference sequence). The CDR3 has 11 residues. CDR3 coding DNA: TGCAGTGCTAAAGAGGGCGATACGCAGTATTTT. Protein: CSAKEGDTQYF.